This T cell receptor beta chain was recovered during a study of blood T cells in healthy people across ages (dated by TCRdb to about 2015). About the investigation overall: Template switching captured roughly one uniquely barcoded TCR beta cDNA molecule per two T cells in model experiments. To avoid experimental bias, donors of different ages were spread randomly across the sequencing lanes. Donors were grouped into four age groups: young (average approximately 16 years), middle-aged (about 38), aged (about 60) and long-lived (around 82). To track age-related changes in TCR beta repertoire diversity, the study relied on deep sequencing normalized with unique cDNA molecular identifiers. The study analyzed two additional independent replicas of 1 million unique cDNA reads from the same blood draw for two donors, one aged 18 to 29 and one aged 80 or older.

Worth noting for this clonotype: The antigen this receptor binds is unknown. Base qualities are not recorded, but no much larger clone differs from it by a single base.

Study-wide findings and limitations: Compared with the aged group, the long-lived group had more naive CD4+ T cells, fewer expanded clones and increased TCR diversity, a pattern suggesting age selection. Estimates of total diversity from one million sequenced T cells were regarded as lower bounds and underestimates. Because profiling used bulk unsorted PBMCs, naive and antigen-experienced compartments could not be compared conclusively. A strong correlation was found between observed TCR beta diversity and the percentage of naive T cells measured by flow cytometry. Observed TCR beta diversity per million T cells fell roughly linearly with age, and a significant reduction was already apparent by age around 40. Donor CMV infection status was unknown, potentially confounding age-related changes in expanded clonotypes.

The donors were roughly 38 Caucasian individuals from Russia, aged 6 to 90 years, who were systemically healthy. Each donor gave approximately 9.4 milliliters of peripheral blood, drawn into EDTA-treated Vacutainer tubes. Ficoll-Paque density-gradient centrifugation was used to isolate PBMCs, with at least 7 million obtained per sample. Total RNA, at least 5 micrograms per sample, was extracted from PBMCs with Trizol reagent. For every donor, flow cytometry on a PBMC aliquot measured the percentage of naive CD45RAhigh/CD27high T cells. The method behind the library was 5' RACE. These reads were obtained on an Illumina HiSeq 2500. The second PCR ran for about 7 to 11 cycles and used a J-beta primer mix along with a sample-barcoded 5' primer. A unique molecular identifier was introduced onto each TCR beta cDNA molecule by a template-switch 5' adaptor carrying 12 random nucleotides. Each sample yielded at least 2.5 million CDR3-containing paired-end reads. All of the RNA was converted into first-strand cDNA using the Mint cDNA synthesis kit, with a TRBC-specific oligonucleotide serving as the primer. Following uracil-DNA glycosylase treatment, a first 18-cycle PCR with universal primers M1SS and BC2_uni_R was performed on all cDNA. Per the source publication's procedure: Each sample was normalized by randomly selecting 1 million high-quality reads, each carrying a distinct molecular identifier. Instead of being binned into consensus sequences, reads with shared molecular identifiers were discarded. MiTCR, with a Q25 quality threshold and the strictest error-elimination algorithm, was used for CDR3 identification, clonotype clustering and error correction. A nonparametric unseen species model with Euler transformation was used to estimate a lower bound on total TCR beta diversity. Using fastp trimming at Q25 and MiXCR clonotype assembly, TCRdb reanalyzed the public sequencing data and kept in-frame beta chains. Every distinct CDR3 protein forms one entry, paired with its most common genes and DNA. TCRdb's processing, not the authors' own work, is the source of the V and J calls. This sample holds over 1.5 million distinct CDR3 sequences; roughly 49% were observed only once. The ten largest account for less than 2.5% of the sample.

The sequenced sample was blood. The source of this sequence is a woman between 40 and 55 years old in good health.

The DNA sequence is TGTGCCAGCAAACCGGGACAGGGACTCGGCTACACCTTC. This yields the protein CASKPGQGLGYTF. Recombination linked TRBV27 to TRBJ1-2, with 9 central nucleotides matching TRBD1. The CDR3 starts with the cysteine, ends with the phenylalanine, and has 13 residues. Only CDR3 DNA is held: 39 bases, read in frame from base 1. Relative to germline, V is missing 7 bases and J is missing 8 bases, with 8 bases of the junction outside any gene match. From a lookup of the germline V gene (reference sequence), CDR1 and CDR2 are MNHEY and SMNVEV.